This T cell receptor beta chain was observed in a study of T cells in Graves' hyperthyroidism and ophthalmopathy. Broader study findings: Through a model of 13 V-J features, ophthalmopathy was separated from stable hyperthyroidism. Blood also showed most of the thyroid clonotypes that were expanded above 0.001.

On this clonotype: Antigen specificity is unknown.

A patient was excluded if there was uncontrolled infection, other autoimmune disease, pregnancy or lactation. This CDR3 has 15 amino acids. The V and J ends lost 5 bases and 5 bases respectively, with 19 bases between them. Per germline, CDR1 SEHNR and CDR2 FQNEAQ (reference sequence). TCR beta CDR3 regions were amplified from RNA transcripts. Researchers ran a first-round RT-PCR on the TCR CDR3 using the HTBI primer set. TCRdb recomputed calls from the multiplex PCR reads with MiXCR, one row per CDR3 protein. In the table there are a few hundred thousand distinct CDR3 sequences, approximately 49% of which are singletons.

This TCR was recovered from an adult woman with Graves' disease, either hyperthyroidism or ophthalmopathy (not recorded which). The sample was peripheral blood or thyroid tissue (not recorded which). V usage is TRBV7-9 and J usage is TRBJ2-7, with D perhaps matching TRBD1 (5 bases). For the CDR3, the DNA is TGTGCCAGCAGCCTACCTGGATTTGCAGGGCACGAGCAGTACTTC. Translating it yields CASSLPGFAGHEQYF.